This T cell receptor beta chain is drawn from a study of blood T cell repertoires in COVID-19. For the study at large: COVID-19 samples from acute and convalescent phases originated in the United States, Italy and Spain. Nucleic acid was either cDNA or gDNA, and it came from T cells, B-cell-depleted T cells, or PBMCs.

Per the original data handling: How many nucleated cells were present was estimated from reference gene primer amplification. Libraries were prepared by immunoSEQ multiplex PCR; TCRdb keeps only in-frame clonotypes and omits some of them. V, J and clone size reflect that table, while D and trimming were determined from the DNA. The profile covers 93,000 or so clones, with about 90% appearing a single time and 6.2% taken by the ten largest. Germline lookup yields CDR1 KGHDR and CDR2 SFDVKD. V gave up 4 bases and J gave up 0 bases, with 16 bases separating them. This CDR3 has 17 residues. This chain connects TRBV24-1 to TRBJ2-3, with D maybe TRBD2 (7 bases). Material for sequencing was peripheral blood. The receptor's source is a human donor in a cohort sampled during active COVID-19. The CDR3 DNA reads TGTGCCACCAGTGACAAACGGGGGGCCTCTAGCACAGATACGCAGTATTTT. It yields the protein CATSDKRGASSTDTQYF.